The present T cell receptor (beta chain) was sequenced within a study of post-analysis software for immune sequencing data. Study-wide results and caveats: Controls' normalized Chao1 diversity significantly exceeded that of multiple sclerosis patients. Compared with controls, patients had more of 4 or 5 TRBV segments, including TRBV5-6, TRBV5-1 and TRBV20-1.

This clonotype has only a few counts. Its antigen is unknown. The germline V gene encodes CDR1 GTSNPN and CDR2 SVGIG (reference sequence). The CDR3 totals 12 residues. V was pared by 7 bases and J by 5 bases, with 14 bases between. TCR beta cDNA libraries had unique molecular identifiers. cDNA molecules numbering around 500,000 came from approximately 0.91 to 9.4 million T cells. TCRdb used MiXCR to reprocess the PCR reads, holding one entry per CDR3 protein. The data contain about 620,000 distinct CDR3 sequences, roughly 40% of them singletons. The chain carries TRBV30 and TRBJ1-2, with a weak D call TRBD1 (5 bases). This clonotype was obtained from a girl aged 10-17 years with multiple sclerosis. Sequencing was done on a sample of blood. CDR3 region: CAYISGLYGYTF. In DNA, the CDR3 is TGTGCCTATATATCGGGACTTTATGGCTACACCTTC.